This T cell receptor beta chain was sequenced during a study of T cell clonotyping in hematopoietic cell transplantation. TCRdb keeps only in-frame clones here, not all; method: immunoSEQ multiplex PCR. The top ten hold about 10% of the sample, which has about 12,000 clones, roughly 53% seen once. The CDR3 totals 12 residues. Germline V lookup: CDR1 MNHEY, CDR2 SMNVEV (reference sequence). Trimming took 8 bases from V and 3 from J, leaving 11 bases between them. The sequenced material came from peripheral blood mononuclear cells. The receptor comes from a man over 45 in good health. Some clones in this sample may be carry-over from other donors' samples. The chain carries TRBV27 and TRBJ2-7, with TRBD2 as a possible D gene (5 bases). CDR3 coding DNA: TGTGCCAGCCGCGGGTTGCTCTACGAGCAGTACTTC. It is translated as CASRGLLYEQYF.